This record concerns one T cell receptor beta chain sequence. The CDR3 loop spans 14 amino acids. Germline CDR1 is SGDLS and CDR2 is YYNGEE. V shed 3 bases and J 7 bases; nucleotides not matched to a gene: 7. These data originate in a study of blood T cell repertoires in COVID-19. Looking at the study overall: T cells, B-cell-depleted T cells, or PBMCs provided the cDNA or gDNA that served as material.

Assay used: immunoSEQ multiplex PCR; TCRdb lists only in-frame clones, some missing. The table records approximately 180,000 clones, 70% to 90% of them present only once. Source material: peripheral blood. This sequence joins TRBV9 and TRBJ1-2; 9 nucleotides line up with TRBD1. This TCR derives from a man aged 55 to 69 with acute or convalescent COVID-19. The CDR3 sequence is CASSGGQGDRGYTF. DNA for the CDR3: TGTGCCAGCAGCGGGGGACAGGGTGATCGTGGCTACACCTTC.